The sample holds a few counts of the clone carrying this T cell receptor (beta chain). Its target is unknown. Germline-derived CDR1 and CDR2 are DFQATT and SNEGSKA (reference sequence). This CDR3 contains 13 residues. The V end was cut by 6 bases, the J end by 5 bases, with 13 bases between. This specimen comes from a study of regulatory T cells in long-lasting Graves disease. Overall study results and limits: Possibly, too few samples lowered accuracy.

Described time point: persistent/refractory GD, antithyroid drugs over 5 years with positive TRAb. With RNA extracted from PBMCs as input, the TCR library was made. Library construction for TCR beta used iRepertoire HTBI primers and Arm-PCR of CDR3 regions. TCRdb ran MiXCR on the multiplex PCR reads and lists one entry per CDR3 protein. The sample carries about 310,000 distinct CDR3 sequences, around a fifth recorded once. This receptor was obtained from a female donor with Graves disease. The sample here was peripheral blood mononuclear cells (PBMCs), taken when the disease was refractory, from a patient treated with antithyroid drugs. The chain recombines TRBV20-1 with TRBJ2-2; D is unclear. The DNA of the CDR3 is TGCAGTGCAAGGACCCTGAAAACCGGGGAGCTGTTTTTT. This translates into CSARTLKTGELFF.